Below, one TCR beta chain is given with its context. Its antigen remains undetermined. No base quality information exists; no much larger clone differs at one position. CDR3 length: 14 amino acids, cysteine to phenylalanine. Just the 42-base CDR3 DNA is kept, in frame starting at base 1. The germline V and J ends show losses of 7 bases and 2 bases respectively, and no gene match explains 9 bases of the junction. As encoded in the germline V gene (reference sequence), CDR1 is GTSNPN while CDR2 is SVGIG. The cohort consisted of 666 healthy bone marrow donors. At the time of sampling, every cohort member was nominally healthy, though immune exposures that went unrecorded were likely present. The donor tested CMV seronegative, placing the donor among the 350 or so seronegative members of the cohort. Each donor provided a peripheral blood sample, and peripheral blood mononuclear cells were used for TCR beta sequencing. Genomic DNA extraction from the blood cell samples was performed with the Qiagen DNeasy Blood Extraction Kit.

The record originates from a study of cytomegalovirus exposure and HLA in healthy donors (dated by TCRdb to the late 2010s). Study-wide context: In an earlier analysis of under 600 of the donors, 276 Gb of sequence data and 95 million to 130 million unique TCR beta sequences from roughly 200 million T cells were reported. The study aimed to test whether cataloging public T cell receptors could reveal signatures of past pathogen exposure. An early release covering 550 to 700 HLA-typed donors comprised approximately 290 gigabases of sequencing data and roughly 85 million unique TCR sequences. The T cell repertoires of around 670 subjects were profiled by immunosequencing and related to cytomegalovirus serostatus. A handful of DR-DQ haplotypes were handled as single units for association and clustering because linkage in the cohort was strong. The genetic ancestry cluster associated with self-reported Caucasian donors included around 76% of the 398 genotyped donors. Among 350 to 400 genotyped donors of the cohort, an average of about 240,000 unique TCR beta nucleotide sequences were sequenced per donor, around 18% of them non-productive. To predict cytomegalovirus infection status, the study combined high-throughput TCR immunosequencing, statistical association of individual TCRs with disease status, and machine learning. The later analysis used no new phenotypic data to find candidate immune exposures, relying instead on TCR beta sequences and their occurrence across donors. Both class I and class II loci were covered by HLA typing, at four-digit resolution. Typing coverage differed by locus: A, B, C, DRB1 and DQB1 were typed in about 629-640 donors, DQA1 in 522, DPA1 in nearly 610, and DPB1 in approximately 450. Donor age, sex, ethnicity and CMV serostatus were collected together with the repertoire data. A later genetic analysis used genome-wide SNP genotypes for about 55% of the 666 donors, treating that subset as a discovery cohort. In an earlier analysis of 500 to 650 of the donors, high-throughput TCR beta sequencing was used to judge whether each TCR beta V gene segment behaved as functional or pseudogenic. All discovery cohort repertoires had been generated using a single sequencing platform. Along with the approximately 650-subject first cohort, a separate validation cohort of more than 90 different subjects was used. In a later analysis, previously published TCR beta repertoires from several hundred donors were re-analyzed and high-resolution HLA genotyping was added so that TCR occurrence patterns could be studied.

The investigation overall reported the following: Three of the identified cytomegalovirus-associated TCR beta chains were confirmed in vitro to be specific for cytomegalovirus antigens. A later analysis found that TCR association rates varied across HLA loci, with DRB1 alleles showing the most associated TCRs and HLA-C alleles the fewest. The study listed 164 TCR beta chains as associated with cytomegalovirus. In both the original and validation cohorts, the classifier was reported to diagnose cytomegalovirus status with high specificity and sensitivity. When HLA alleles, especially DR and DQ, strongly co-occurred, TCR associations were difficult to assign to individual alleles. The cohort was sequenced for TCR beta chains only, and without alpha or paired-chain data the features that could be detected were limited. Immune exposure information for the cohort was limited to CMV serostatus. According to a later genetic analysis, donors in an Asian-associated ancestry cluster had fewer N-insertions in productive TCRs than the roughly 700-donor mean. In an earlier analysis of some 550 of the donors, most TCR beta V segments were observed in productive rearrangements about 87% or about 30% of the time, broadly matching IMGT annotations. HLA typing was unavailable for some donors at each locus, so association tests used only the typed subset. It was suggested by the authors that the approach could potentially be generalized to other disease states and immunological phenotypes. The presence/absence analyses assumed that sequencing depth was roughly uniform across donors, and that assumption may not be true. The sequencing pipeline was judged likely to have produced a cluster of highly shared sequence variants as a technical artifact. In a later analysis, several top co-occurrence clusters were reported to appear linked to parvovirus B19, influenza, CMV and Epstein-Barr virus. Linkage disequilibrium might explain the correlated functional status among segregating V segments, but an unknown experimental factor could not be ruled out. A later analysis found that most CMV-associated TCR beta chains appeared HLA-restricted, with HLA associations seemingly driven largely by CMV exposure. In a later genetic analysis, a missense DCLRE1C variant was associated with V-gene and J-gene trimming of TCR beta chains, and the association was replicated in an independent cohort. A later analysis associated roughly 17,000 TCR beta sequences with specific HLA alleles at a false discovery rate of 0.05. Most TCR sequences were observed very rarely across donors, whereas some public TCRs were present in many individuals. In a later analysis, HLA-associated TCR beta chains were found to be more clonally expanded and to have lower generation probabilities than equally common non-associated chains. Some IMGT-functional V segments, including TRBV6-2 and TRBV6-3, could not be distinguished by the 87-base-pair reads and were therefore excluded. Because counts were too low, 15 to 20 rarely observed V segments, including chromosome 9 orphons, were left out of the earlier analysis of some 640 of the donors. A further reported finding was that TCR beta sequences accurately predicted the HLA-A and HLA-B alleles for most subjects in the first cohort.

Libraries were prepared through the immunoSEQ multiplex PCR assay. The multiplex PCR relied on a mix of 60 forward primers for TCR Vbeta segments and 13 reverse primers for TCR Jbeta segments. A multiplex PCR assay on genomic DNA amplified the CDR3 region of rearranged TCR beta genes. The Illumina HiSeq System was used to sequence the amplified TCR beta libraries as 87-base-pair reads. As for the authors' bioinformatics: In a later analysis, some 80 million unique TCR beta chains were counted across the 666 repertoires, and roughly 9.9 million of these chains were shared by at least two donors. Raw reads were error-corrected and collapsed into unique sequences with a nearest-neighbor algorithm that merged closely related sequences to remove PCR and sequencing errors. CDR3 sequences were aligned to IMGT reference sequences to assign V, D and J gene segments. For a sequence to be retained, at least a six-nucleotide match to both a V gene segment and a J gene segment was required. A rearrangement counted as productive if the CDR3 had no stop codons and remained in frame with V and J, and every other rearrangement counted as non-productive. CDR3 was defined according to IMGT convention as the region running from the second conserved V-encoded cysteine to the conserved J-encoded phenylalanine. In an earlier analysis of 587 of the donors, sequences lacking an unambiguous match to a single V gene segment were excluded. An earlier analysis of 450 to 650 of the donors called V segments functional above 56.7% productive rearrangements and segregating when the between-donor standard deviation exceeded 5%. A statistical classification framework was built for diagnosing cytomegalovirus status from the catalog of TCR beta chain sequences. V and J gene assignment, in a later analysis, came from comparing TCR nucleotide sequences with IMGT/GENE-DB human TR gene sequences. Using the TCRdist pipeline, a later analysis assigned CDR3 sequences along with most-parsimonious VDJ recombination scenarios. In a later analysis, every TCR beta chain was defined by the combination of its CDR3 amino acid sequence and its V-gene family, and reads without a unique V-gene family were dropped. In a later analysis, 500 to 650 highly shared, low-generation-probability nucleotide sequences were removed to address suspected cross-contamination and a sequencing artifact. In a later analysis, a clonal expansion index was calculated for each public chain from normalized within-repertoire ranks of inferred template counts. In a later analysis, generation probabilities were computed with a VDJ recombination model fitted to out-of-frame rearrangements, and the resulting probabilities were checked against IGoR. In a later analysis, TCR-TCR, TCR-HLA and TCR-CMV co-occurrence was scored with hypergeometric tests, and a repertoire-size bias correction was applied to TCR pairs. In a later analysis, false discovery rates were estimated by permuting HLA or CMV assignments 20 times. In a later analysis, co-occurring TCRs were grouped using DBSCAN, with TCRdist sequence similarity added in when clustering inside HLA-allele-positive subsets. Repertoires with fewer than 30,000 or more than 120,000 public chains were left out of co-occurrence clustering, as were about 5 repertoires with anomalous nucleotide sharing. TCRdb stores this immuneACCESS table with in-frame sequences only. Part of the clones is absent; in the studies checked, under half of the shortfall reflects unresolved V genes, and no reason is known for the rest. That table furnishes V, J and clone size, whereas the DNA furnished D and trimming. The sample records under 150,000 clones, roughly 80% of which are singletons. 3.4% of the sample is taken by the ten largest.

Rearrangement joined TRBV30 to TRBJ2-7; 9 of the junction bases match TRBD1. Sequencing was performed on PBMCs. The sequence was collected from a man in his thirties or forties in good health and CMV-seronegative. The CDR3 amino acid sequence is: CASNLRDRAYEQYF. The DNA is as follows: TGTGCCTCAAACCTCCGGGACAGGGCCTACGAGCAGTACTTC.